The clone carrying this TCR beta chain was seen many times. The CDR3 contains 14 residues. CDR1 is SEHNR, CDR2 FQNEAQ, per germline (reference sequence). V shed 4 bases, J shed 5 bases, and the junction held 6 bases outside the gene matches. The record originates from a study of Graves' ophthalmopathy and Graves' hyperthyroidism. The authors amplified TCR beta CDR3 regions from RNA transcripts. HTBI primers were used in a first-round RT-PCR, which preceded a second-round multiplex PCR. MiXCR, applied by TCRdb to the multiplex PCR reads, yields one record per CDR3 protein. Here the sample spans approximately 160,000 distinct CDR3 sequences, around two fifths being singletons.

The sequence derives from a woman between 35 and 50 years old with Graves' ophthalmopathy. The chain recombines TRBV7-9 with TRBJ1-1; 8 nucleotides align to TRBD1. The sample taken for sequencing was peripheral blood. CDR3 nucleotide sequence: TGTGCCAGCAGCTCCAGGACAGGGAATACTGAAGCTTTCTTT. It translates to CASSSRTGNTEAFF.